This entry lists 3 T cell receptor beta chains sequenced from one sample in a study of identical twins. TCRdb ran MiXCR on the 5' RACE reads and lists one entry per CDR3 protein. The table has approximately 230,000 distinct CDR3 sequences, about 6.7% seen once; the top ten hold 13% to 15%. The same sample was also studied in work on T cells expressing NK-cell markers.

Sequencing used CD8+ T cells sorted from blood. All receptors derive from a woman between 18 and 29 years old in good health.

This sequence joins TRBV6-5 and TRBJ1-2; D uncertain. Germline-derived CDR1 and CDR2 are MNHEY and SVGAGI. V lost 8 bases, J lost 8 bases, and 12 bases lay in between. There are 11 residues in the CDR3. In nucleotides, the CDR3 is TGTGCCAGCTGGCGAGCAGGAGGCTACACCTTC. Amino acids: CASWRAGGYTF.

The table lists this clonotype with many counts. This sequence joins TRBV6-1 and TRBJ2-1, with a possible D match to TRBD2 (7 bases). Trimming took off 5 bases at V and 3 bases at J, with 17 bases between the two ends. This CDR3 comprises 16 residues. Germline V lookup: CDR1 MNHNS, CDR2 SASEGT. The CDR3 nucleotides read TGTGCCAGCAGTCCCCTTGCGGGGGCCAGCTACAATGAGCAGTTCTTC. As protein: CASSPLAGASYNEQFF.

This clonotype was detected many times. V is TRBV4-3 and J is TRBJ2-1; D gene uncertain. V lost 0 bases to trimming and J lost 9 bases, with 21 bases between them. The CDR3 is 17 residues long. CDR1 is LGHNA and CDR2 is YSLEER in the germline V gene. The CDR3 sequence: CASSQELLVTLLGEQFF. CDR3 nucleotides: TGCGCCAGCAGCCAAGAGTTGTTGGTAACCCTTTTGGGTGAGCAGTTCTTC.